This T cell receptor (beta chain) originates from a study of read filtering for tumor transcriptome and immune sequencing. Background on the study: DNase treatment preceded whole-transcriptome library preparation. Regarding the study as a whole: The CD138-negative fraction was mixed bone marrow immune cells, not pure T cells.

This library used approximately 390 ng RNA and molecular barcoded adaptors spanning alpha/delta and beta/gamma chains. TCRdb fed the reads into MiXCR, producing one record per CDR3 protein. The data contain 100,000 to 150,000 distinct CDR3 sequences, about 13% of them singletons. The V gene end was trimmed by 4 bases and the J gene end by 2 bases; junction bases not matched to a gene: 4. Germline CDR1 and CDR2: LGHDT and YNNKEL (reference sequence). The CDR3 sequence is 15 residues long. This clonotype appeared many times. Antigen: not known. The TCR comes from a donor at least 40 years old with multiple myeloma. This chain joins TRBV3-1 and TRBJ2-2; 7 positions agree with TRBD2. The sequenced sample was a population of CD138-negative cells sorted from bone marrow. The chain's CDR3 is CASSRPAGNTGELFF. DNA of the CDR3: TGTGCCAGCAGCCGTCCAGCGGGAAACACCGGGGAGCTGTTTTTT.